Shown below are 17 T cell receptor beta chains from a single sample sequenced in a study of STAT5B mutations in CD4+ large granular lymphocyte leukemia. Here immunoSEQ multiplex PCR was the method, and the copy in TCRdb shows in-frame clones only, minus some. The sample holds around 28,000 clones, just under 80% seen once. Material for sequencing was CD4+ T cells from blood buffy coats. Receptors originate from a human donor in good health.

The table lists this clone with a few counts. The chain carries TRBV7-9 and TRBJ1-1; 7 positions match TRBD1. The V gene end was trimmed by 4 bases and the J gene end by 6 bases; junction bases not matched to a gene: 5. This CDR3 spans 13 amino acids. In germline, CDR1 is SEHNR, CDR2 FQNEAQ (reference sequence). CDR3 sequence reads: CASSSLTGAEAFF. Here the CDR3 DNA reads TGTGCCAGCAGCTCCCTTACAGGGGCTGAAGCTTTCTTT.

The chain carries TRBV28 and TRBJ1-6, with D tentatively TRBD1 (5 bases). Germline V CDR1 and CDR2: MDHEN, SYDVKM. Trimming left V 3 bases short and J 2 bases short, with 11 bases between. The CDR3 extends over 16 amino acids. CDR3 sequence (DNA): TGTGCCAGCAGTTTTTCAGGGAGGGCCTATAATTCACCCCTCCACTTT. This sequence encodes CASSFSGRAYNSPLHF. Using reference TRBV28 and TRBJ1-6 for the parts outside the CDR3, the full variable domain is DVKVTQSSRYLVKRTGEKVFLECVQDMDHENMFWYRQDPGLGLRLIYFSYDVKMKEKGDIPEGYSVSREKKERFSLILESASTNQTSMYLCASSFSGRAYNSPLHFGNGTRLTVT.

The J gene is TRBJ1-4, the V gene TRBV4-1; the match to TRBD1 covers 10 bases. The germline V gene has CDR1 MGHRA and CDR2 YSYEKL. Trimming at V came to 2 bases and at J to 10 bases, leaving 13 bases not matched to a gene. This CDR3 is 17 amino acids long. CDR3 sequence: CASSQPGQGRLTGKLFF. In nucleotides, the CDR3 is TGCGCCAGCAGCCAACCGGGACAGGGGAGGTTGACAGGAAAACTGTTTTTT.

V is TRBV29-1 and J is TRBJ2-4; D possibly corresponds to TRBD1 (6 bases). This CDR3 has 14 residues. Germline lookup yields CDR1 SQVTM and CDR2 ANQGSEA. V lost 2 bases and J 8 bases, leaving 16 bases between the germline ends. The CDR3, as DNA: TGCAGCGTTGAATCAGGATCCAGGACAGACATTCAGTACTTC. This encodes CSVESGSRTDIQYF.

The gene calls are TRBV7-9 and TRBJ2-6, with a weak D call TRBD1 (5 bases). This CDR3 is built from 15 residues. V lost 4 bases, J lost 0 bases, and 7 bases lay in between. Germline lookup yields CDR1 SEHNR and CDR2 FQNEAQ (reference sequence). CDR3 sequence reads: CASSSTDSGANVLTF. The CDR3 region has the DNA TGTGCCAGCAGCTCGACAGACTCTGGGGCCAACGTCCTGACTTTC.

This clone was picked up one time. The CDR3, as DNA: TGTGCCAGCAGTCTCCTAGGGGACGGTATCTCTGGAAACACCATATATTTT. Its translation is CASSLLGDGISGNTIYF. The J gene is TRBJ1-3, the V gene TRBV2, with D possibly being TRBD1 (5 bases). The CDR3 spans 17 residues. Per the germline V gene, CDR1 is SNHLY and CDR2 is FYNNEI. V lost 5 bases and J 0 bases, leaving 17 bases between the germline ends.

J is TRBJ2-2 and V is TRBV6-1; 9 bases fit TRBD1. The CDR3 runs to 15 residues. Germline V gene lookup returns CDR1 MNHNS and CDR2 SASEGT. V was pared by 3 bases and J by 6 bases, with 5 bases of the junction left unmatched. The DNA for the CDR3 is TGTGCCAGCAGTGAGACCAGGACAGGGGCCGGGGAGCTGTTTTTT. Translated, it gives CASSETRTGAGELFF.

The chain combines TRBV15 with TRBJ2-7; no clear D. The ends were cut back, 0 bases at V and 4 bases at J, with 10 bases in the middle. The CDR3 is 14 amino acids. The germline V gene encodes CDR1 LNHNV and CDR2 YYDKDF (reference sequence). The CDR3 nucleotides are TGTGCCACCAGCAGAGATACCGGGCTTTACGAGCAGTACTTC. Translated, it gives CATSRDTGLYEQYF.

This sequence joins TRBV21-1 and TRBJ2-2; the table's D call, TRBD2, was not checked against the DNA. TRBV21-1 is shown as a pseudogene. This CDR3 region has 18 residues. The CDR3 DNA is TGTGCCAGCAGCATCGGACTAGCGGGAGTCCGGAACACCGGGGAGCTGTTTTTT. Protein sequence: CASSIGLAGVRNTGELFF.

The rearrangement uses TRBV18 and TRBJ2-7; D unclear. CDR1 and CDR2 (germline): KGHSH, LQKENI. This CDR3 has 14 amino acids. V lost 0 bases, J lost 3 bases, and 9 bases lay in between. The CDR3 protein is CASSPPAGDYEQYF. The CDR3 DNA sequence: TGTGCCAGCTCACCACCGGCAGGCGACTACGAGCAGTACTTC. Drawing the rest from reference TRBV18 and TRBJ2-7, the complete variable domain is NAGVMQNPRHLVRRRGQEARLRCSPMKGHSHVYWYRQLPEEGLKFMVYLQKENIIDESGMPKERFSAEFPKEGPSILRIQQVVRGDSAAYFCASSPPAGDYEQYFGPGTRLTVT.

V gene TRBV10-2 combines with J gene TRBJ2-2; D gene ambiguous. Germline CDR1 WSHSY, CDR2 SAAADI. Trimming cost V 6 bases and J 1 base, with 6 bases left between them. The CDR3 extends over 13 amino acids. Here the CDR3 reads CASSEQNTGELFF. Here the CDR3 DNA reads TGCGCCAGCAGCGAACAGAACACCGGGGAGCTGTTTTTT.

This clone was detected a few times. V is TRBV6-5 and J is TRBJ1-1, with 9 bases aligning to TRBD1. The trim removed 6 bases at V and 5 bases at J, leaving 4 bases unmatched. The CDR3 runs 13 residues. CDR1 is MNHEY, CDR2 SVGAGI, per germline. The DNA for the CDR3 is TGTGCCAGCAGGGGACAGGGAAGAACTGAAGCTTTCTTT. Residues: CASRGQGRTEAFF.

The chain employs TRBV19 and TRBJ1-4, with 10 bases identical to TRBD1. The V gene's germline CDR1 is LNHDA and CDR2 SQIVND (reference sequence). CDR3 length: 15 residues. Unmatched junction bases numbered 5, after V lost 6 bases and J lost 4 bases. CDR3 sequence (DNA): TGTGCCAGTAGGGGGACAGGGGCGAATAATGAAAAACTGTTTTTT. This encodes CASRGTGANNEKLFF.

The chain recombines TRBV6-1 with TRBJ2-5; TRBD2 is a possible D gene (5 bases). Germline lookup yields CDR1 MNHNS and CDR2 SASEGT. The V gene lost 4 bases and the J gene lost 5 bases, with 23 bases spanning the gap. This CDR3 has 17 residues. The CDR3 nucleotides are TGTGCCAGCAGTGCCAGAAATCAGATCCCCGGGATGGAGACCCAGTACTTC. Protein product: CASSARNQIPGMETQYF.

This rearrangement joins TRBV19 to TRBJ1-5, with 7 bases fitting TRBD1. This CDR3 spans 15 amino acids. CDR1 is LNHDA and CDR2 is SQIVND in the germline V gene (reference sequence). J was trimmed by 5 bases and V by 3 bases; bases with no gene match: 7. CDR3 residues: CASSMGGGADQPQHF. Written as DNA, the CDR3 is TGTGCCAGTAGTATGGGAGGGGGCGCGGATCAGCCCCAGCATTTT.

This clone was observed once. The V gene is TRBV30, the J gene TRBJ2-3, with a possible D match to TRBD2 (5 bases). Per germline, CDR1 GTSNPN and CDR2 SVGIG (reference sequence). The CDR3 sequence is 13 residues long. The V end lost 3 bases, the J end lost 1 base, and 8 bases lay between the germline ends. CDR3 region: CAWRGSGTDTQYF. In nucleotides, the CDR3 is TGTGCCTGGAGAGGGAGCGGCACAGATACGCAGTATTTT.

V gene TRBV29-1 combines with J gene TRBJ2-4; no firm D call. The germline V gene encodes CDR1 SQVTM and CDR2 ANQGSEA. V lost 0 bases and J 4 bases, leaving 13 bases between the germline ends. The CDR3 covers 15 residues. The CDR3, as DNA: TGCAGCGTTGAAGATGGCGGTCGGCTAAAAAACATTCAGTACTTC. Translated, it gives CSVEDGGRLKNIQYF.